This T cell receptor (beta chain) derives from a study of control samples from healthy donors and cancer patients. The V gene's germline CDR1 is SNHLY and CDR2 FYNNEI. The CDR3 contains 13 residues. V was clipped by 4 bases and J by 3 bases, with 9 bases between them. Generated by immunoSEQ multiplex PCR, the TCRdb table keeps only in-frame clones and is missing some. The repertoire includes about 95,000 clones, 85% of them detected once, and around a fifth sits in the top ten. This clone was counted between two and nine times. The specimen was blood. The chain recombines TRBV2 with TRBJ1-2; a possible D gene is TRBD1 (5 bases). The receptor's source is a man aged 30 to 39 in good health. The CDR3 region has the DNA TGTGCCAGCAGTGGGCAGGGAGACTATGGCTACACCTTC. Translating it yields CASSGQGDYGYTF.